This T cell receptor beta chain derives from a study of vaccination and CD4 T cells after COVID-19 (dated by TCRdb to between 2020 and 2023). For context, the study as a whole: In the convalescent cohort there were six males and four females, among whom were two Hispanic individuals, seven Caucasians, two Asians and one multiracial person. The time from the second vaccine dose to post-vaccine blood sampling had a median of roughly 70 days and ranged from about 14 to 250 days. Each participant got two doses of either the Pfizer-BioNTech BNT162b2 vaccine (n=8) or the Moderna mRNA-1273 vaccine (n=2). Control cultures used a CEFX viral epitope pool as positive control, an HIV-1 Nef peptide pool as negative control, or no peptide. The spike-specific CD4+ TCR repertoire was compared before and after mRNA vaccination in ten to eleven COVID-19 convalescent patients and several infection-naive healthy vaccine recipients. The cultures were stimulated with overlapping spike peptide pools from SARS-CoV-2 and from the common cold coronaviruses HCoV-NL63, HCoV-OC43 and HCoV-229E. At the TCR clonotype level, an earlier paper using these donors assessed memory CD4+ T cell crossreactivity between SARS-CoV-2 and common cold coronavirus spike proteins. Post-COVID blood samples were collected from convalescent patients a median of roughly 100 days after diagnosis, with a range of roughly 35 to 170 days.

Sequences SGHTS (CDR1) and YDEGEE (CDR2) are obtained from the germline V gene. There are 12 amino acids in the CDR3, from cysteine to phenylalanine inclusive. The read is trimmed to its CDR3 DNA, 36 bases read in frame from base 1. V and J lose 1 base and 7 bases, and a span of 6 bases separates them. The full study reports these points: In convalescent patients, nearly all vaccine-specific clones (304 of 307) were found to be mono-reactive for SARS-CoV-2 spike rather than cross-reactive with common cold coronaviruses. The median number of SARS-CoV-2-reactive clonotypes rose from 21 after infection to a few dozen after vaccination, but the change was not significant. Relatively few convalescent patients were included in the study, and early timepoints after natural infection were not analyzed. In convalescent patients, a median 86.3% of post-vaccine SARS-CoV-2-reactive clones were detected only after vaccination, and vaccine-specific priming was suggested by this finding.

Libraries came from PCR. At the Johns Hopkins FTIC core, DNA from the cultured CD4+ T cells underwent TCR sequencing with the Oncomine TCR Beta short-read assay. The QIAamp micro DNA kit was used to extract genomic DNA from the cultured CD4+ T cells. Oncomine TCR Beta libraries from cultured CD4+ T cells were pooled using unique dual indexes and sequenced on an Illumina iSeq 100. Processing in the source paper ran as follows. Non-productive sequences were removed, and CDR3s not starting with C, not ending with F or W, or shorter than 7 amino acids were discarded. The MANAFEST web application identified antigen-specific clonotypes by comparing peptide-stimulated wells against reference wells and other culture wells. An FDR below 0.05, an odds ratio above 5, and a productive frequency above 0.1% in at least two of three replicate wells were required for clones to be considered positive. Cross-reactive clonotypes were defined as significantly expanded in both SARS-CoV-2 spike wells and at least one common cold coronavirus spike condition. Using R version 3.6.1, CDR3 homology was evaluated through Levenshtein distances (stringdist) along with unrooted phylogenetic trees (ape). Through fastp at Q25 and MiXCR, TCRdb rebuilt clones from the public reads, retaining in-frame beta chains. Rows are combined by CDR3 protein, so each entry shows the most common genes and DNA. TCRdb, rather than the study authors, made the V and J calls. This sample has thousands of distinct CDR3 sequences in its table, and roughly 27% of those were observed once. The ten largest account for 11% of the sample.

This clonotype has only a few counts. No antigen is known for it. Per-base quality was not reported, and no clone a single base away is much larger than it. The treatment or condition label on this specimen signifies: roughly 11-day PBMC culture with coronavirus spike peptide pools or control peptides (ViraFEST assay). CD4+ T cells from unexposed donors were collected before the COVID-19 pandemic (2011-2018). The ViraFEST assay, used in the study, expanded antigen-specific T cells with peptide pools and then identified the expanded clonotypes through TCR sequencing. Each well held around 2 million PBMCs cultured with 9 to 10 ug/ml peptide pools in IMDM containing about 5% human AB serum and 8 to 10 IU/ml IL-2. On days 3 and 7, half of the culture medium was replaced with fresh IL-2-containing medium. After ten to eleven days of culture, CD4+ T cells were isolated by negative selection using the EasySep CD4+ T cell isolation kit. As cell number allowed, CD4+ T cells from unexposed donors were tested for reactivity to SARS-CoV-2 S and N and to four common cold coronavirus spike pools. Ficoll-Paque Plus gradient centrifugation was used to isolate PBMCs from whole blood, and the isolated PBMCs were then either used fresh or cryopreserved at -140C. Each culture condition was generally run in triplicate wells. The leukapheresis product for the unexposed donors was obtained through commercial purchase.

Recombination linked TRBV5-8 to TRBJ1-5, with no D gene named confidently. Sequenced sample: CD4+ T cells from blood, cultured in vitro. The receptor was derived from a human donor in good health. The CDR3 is CASSLLTQPQHF. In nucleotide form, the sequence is TGTGCCAGCAGCTTGTTAACGCAGCCCCAGCATTTT.